This is a list of T cell receptor beta chains from one sample in a study of post-analysis software for immune sequencing data. TCRdb independently ran MiXCR on the PCR reads; one entry per CDR3 protein. The sample contains approximately 360,000 distinct CDR3 sequences, about a third of which appear only once. Input material: blood. Receptors were obtained from a girl aged 5-17 years with multiple sclerosis. Both conserved end residues are part of each CDR3. Each record gives: J gene, clone size, V gene, D gene, CDR3 DNA, CDR3 protein. A D gene is named only where the DNA matches it firmly. Rows may omit the clone size; those that give it use once, few, many or a size class.

j_call: TRBJ2-1; clone_size: once; v_call: TRBV25-1; d_call: NA; cdr3_nt: TGTGCCAGCAGTGAATGGGCTCATAGCTCCTACAATGAGCAGTTCTTC; cdr3_aa: CASSEWAHSSYNEQFF
j_call: TRBJ1-1; clone_size: NA; v_call: TRBV15; d_call: NA; cdr3_nt: TGTGCCACCAGCACCAGGGTGGACACTGAAGCTTTCTTT; cdr3_aa: CATSTRVDTEAFF
j_call: TRBJ1-1; clone_size: NA; v_call: TRBV20-1; d_call: TRBD1; cdr3_nt: TGCAGTGCTAGTAGGGACAGTCGGAACACTGAAGCTTTCTTT; cdr3_aa: CSASRDSRNTEAFF
j_call: TRBJ2-1; clone_size: few; v_call: TRBV4-2; d_call: TRBD2; cdr3_nt: TGTGCCAGCAGCCAGACAGCGGGAGGGTCCCCCTACAATGAGCAGTTCTTC; cdr3_aa: CASSQTAGGSPYNEQFF
j_call: TRBJ2-2; clone_size: NA; v_call: TRBV5-5; d_call: TRBD2; cdr3_nt: TGTGCCAGCAGCTTGGGACTAGCGGGGCTCTACACCGGGGAGCTGTTTTTT; cdr3_aa: CASSLGLAGLYTGELFF
j_call: TRBJ2-1; clone_size: NA; v_call: TRBV3-1; d_call: TRBD1; cdr3_nt: TGTGCCAGCAGCCCCGACAGGGTGGTAGGCAATGAGCAGTTCTTC; cdr3_aa: CASSPDRVVGNEQFF
j_call: TRBJ2-7; clone_size: few; v_call: TRBV4-1; d_call: NA; cdr3_nt: TGCGCCAGCAGTTATCCGGGACAAAGATCCTACGAGCAGTACTTC; cdr3_aa: CASSYPGQRSYEQYF
j_call: TRBJ1-6; clone_size: NA; v_call: TRBV3-1; d_call: NA; cdr3_nt: TGTGCCAGCAGCCAAAATCGGCCAGGCAATAATTCACCCCTCCACTTT; cdr3_aa: CASSQNRPGNNSPLHF
j_call: TRBJ1-6; clone_size: few; v_call: TRBV9; d_call: TRBD1; cdr3_nt: TGTGCCAGCAGCTCAGGACAGGCGGTCTATAATTCACCCCTCCACTTT; cdr3_aa: CASSSGQAVYNSPLHF
j_call: TRBJ2-1; clone_size: few; v_call: TRBV29-1; d_call: NA; cdr3_nt: TGCAGCGTTGTTCGGGAGAACTACAATGAGCAGTTCTTC; cdr3_aa: CSVVRENYNEQFF
j_call: TRBJ2-1; clone_size: NA; v_call: TRBV7-2; d_call: TRBD2; cdr3_nt: TGTGCCAGCAGCGTGACTAGCGGGGGTGAGCAGTTCTTC; cdr3_aa: CASSVTSGGEQFF
j_call: TRBJ2-1; clone_size: NA; v_call: TRBV5-1; d_call: NA; cdr3_nt: TGCGCCAGCAGCTTGGCCTCTGGGGACTCCTACAATGAGCAGTTCTTC; cdr3_aa: CASSLASGDSYNEQFF
j_call: TRBJ2-7; clone_size: NA; v_call: TRBV20-1; d_call: TRBD1; cdr3_nt: TGCAGTGCTAGAGGGGTGTGGGGACAGGGGATCTACGAGCAGTACTTC; cdr3_aa: CSARGVWGQGIYEQYF
j_call: TRBJ2-5; clone_size: few; v_call: TRBV7-3; d_call: TRBD2; cdr3_nt: TGTGCCAGCAGCTTAGGCGGGGGGAAAGGGGAGACCCAGTACTTC; cdr3_aa: CASSLGGGKGETQYF
j_call: TRBJ2-1; clone_size: many; v_call: TRBV20-1; d_call: TRBD2; cdr3_nt: TGCAGTGCTAGTGGACTAGCGGGGTTGGATGAGCAGTTCTTC; cdr3_aa: CSASGLAGLDEQFF
j_call: TRBJ2-2; clone_size: NA; v_call: TRBV20-1; d_call: NA; cdr3_nt: TGCAGTGCACCGGGACCCATCCCCGGGGAGCTGTTTTTT; cdr3_aa: CSAPGPIPGELFF
j_call: TRBJ2-3; clone_size: few; v_call: TRBV7-9; d_call: NA; cdr3_nt: TGTGCCAGCAGGAAGACTGATTACACAGATACGCAGTATTTT; cdr3_aa: CASRKTDYTDTQYF
j_call: TRBJ2-1; clone_size: NA; v_call: TRBV20-1; d_call: TRBD2; cdr3_nt: TGCAGTGCTAGGCGCCCCGCCGGGCAGCGGGGATTTTCCTACAATGAGCAGTTCTTC; cdr3_aa: CSARRPAGQRGFSYNEQFF
j_call: TRBJ1-2; clone_size: NA; v_call: TRBV12-3/TRBV12-4; d_call: NA; cdr3_nt: TGTGCCAGCAGCCCTGGCCCTCCCTCTGGCTATGGCTACACCTTC; cdr3_aa: CASSPGPPSGYGYTF
j_call: TRBJ1-2; clone_size: NA; v_call: TRBV7-2; d_call: NA; cdr3_nt: TGTGCCAGCAGAAGACCGGGACGGAGAGAGAAGGGCTACACCTTC; cdr3_aa: CASRRPGRREKGYTF
j_call: TRBJ1-1; clone_size: NA; v_call: TRBV10-3; d_call: NA; cdr3_nt: TGTGCCATCAGCTTAAGGGCGGACACTGAAGCTTTCTTT; cdr3_aa: CAISLRADTEAFF
j_call: TRBJ1-2; clone_size: few; v_call: TRBV6-4; d_call: TRBD1; cdr3_nt: TGTGCCATCCCGTCAATGACAGGGACTAACTATGGCTACACCTTC; cdr3_aa: CAIPSMTGTNYGYTF
j_call: TRBJ1-5; clone_size: NA; v_call: TRBV12-3/TRBV12-4; d_call: TRBD1; cdr3_nt: TGTGCCAGCAGTCCGGGGACAGGGCTTCAGCCCCAGCATTTT; cdr3_aa: CASSPGTGLQPQHF
j_call: TRBJ2-6; clone_size: NA; v_call: TRBV28; d_call: TRBD1; cdr3_nt: TGTGCCAGCAGTTTGGGGGACAGGGGCTCATTAGGGGCCAACGTCCTGACTTTC; cdr3_aa: CASSLGDRGSLGANVLTF
j_call: TRBJ1-1; clone_size: many; v_call: TRBV12-3/TRBV12-4; d_call: NA; cdr3_nt: TGTGCCAGCAGAGGATCAGGGATGAGAAACACTGAAGCTTTCTTT; cdr3_aa: CASRGSGMRNTEAFF
j_call: TRBJ2-5; clone_size: NA; v_call: TRBV7-2; d_call: TRBD2; cdr3_nt: TGTGCCAGCACCTTTGTTCTAGCGGGGGGGTATGAGACCCAGTACTTC; cdr3_aa: CASTFVLAGGYETQYF
j_call: TRBJ1-2; clone_size: NA; v_call: TRBV19; d_call: NA; cdr3_nt: TGTGCCAGTAGTTTCCTAGGGGGGACGGGTCCCGATGACTATGGCTACACCTTC; cdr3_aa: CASSFLGGTGPDDYGYTF
j_call: TRBJ2-3; clone_size: NA; v_call: TRBV6-5; d_call: NA; cdr3_nt: TGTGCCAGCAGTTACGGGACCTTTACGGGCACAGATACGCAGTATTTT; cdr3_aa: CASSYGTFTGTDTQYF
j_call: TRBJ2-7; clone_size: NA; v_call: TRBV6-6; d_call: TRBD1; cdr3_nt: TGTGCCAGCAGGACCGGACAGGACCCCTACGAGCAGTACTTC; cdr3_aa: CASRTGQDPYEQYF
j_call: TRBJ2-1; clone_size: few; v_call: TRBV11-1; d_call: TRBD2; cdr3_nt: TGTGCCAGCAGCCCCGCGGGGCTAGCGGGCGTAGGAGATGAGCAGTTCTTC; cdr3_aa: CASSPAGLAGVGDEQFF
j_call: TRBJ1-5; clone_size: once; v_call: TRBV12-3/TRBV12-4; d_call: NA; cdr3_nt: TGTGCCAGCAGTTTAGGACCGGGGGGGGACGCGATGCTCCTGGCCAATCAGCCCCAGCATTTT; cdr3_aa: CASSLGPGGDAMLLANQPQHF
j_call: TRBJ2-7; clone_size: NA; v_call: TRBV13; d_call: NA; cdr3_nt: TGTGCCAGCAGCCTAACCGAAGAGCTTTTGGATGAGCAGTACTTC; cdr3_aa: CASSLTEELLDEQYF
j_call: TRBJ1-2; clone_size: few; v_call: TRBV7-2; d_call: TRBD1; cdr3_nt: TGTGCCAGCAGCTTAGATGGGACAGGGTCCTATGGCTACACCTTC; cdr3_aa: CASSLDGTGSYGYTF
j_call: TRBJ2-2; clone_size: NA; v_call: TRBV4-3; d_call: NA; cdr3_nt: TGCGCCAGCAGCCAAGATGAGGGCACCGGGGAGCTGTTTTTT; cdr3_aa: CASSQDEGTGELFF
j_call: TRBJ2-1; clone_size: NA; v_call: TRBV6-6; d_call: TRBD1; cdr3_nt: TGTGCCAGCAGGGACGACAGGGGGCTAAGAAATGAGCAGTTCTTC; cdr3_aa: CASRDDRGLRNEQFF
j_call: TRBJ2-1; clone_size: NA; v_call: TRBV6-2/TRBV6-3; d_call: TRBD1; cdr3_nt: TGTGCCAGCAGTTACTCGAGTTCGAGCAATGGGCAGGGGGTACCTTACCCTGGCAATGAGCAGTTCTTC; cdr3_aa: CASSYSSSSNGQGVPYPGNEQFF
j_call: TRBJ2-1; clone_size: NA; v_call: TRBV2; d_call: TRBD1; cdr3_nt: TGTGCCAGCAGTGCCGGGACAGGGGAAATCGATGAGCAGTTCTTC; cdr3_aa: CASSAGTGEIDEQFF
j_call: TRBJ2-3; clone_size: NA; v_call: TRBV15; d_call: NA; cdr3_nt: TGTGCCACCAGCAGAGCGGCGGATTACACAGATACGCAGTATTTT; cdr3_aa: CATSRAADYTDTQYF
j_call: TRBJ2-7; clone_size: NA; v_call: TRBV20-1; d_call: TRBD1; cdr3_nt: TGCAGTGCCCACCCGGGACAGGGACTTTACGAGCAGTACTTC; cdr3_aa: CSAHPGQGLYEQYF
j_call: TRBJ2-2; clone_size: NA; v_call: TRBV5-6; d_call: TRBD1; cdr3_nt: TGTGCCAGCAGCTTCGGGCAGGGGGCCGGTACCGGGGAGCTGTTTTTT; cdr3_aa: CASSFGQGAGTGELFF
j_call: TRBJ2-3; clone_size: NA; v_call: TRBV6-1; d_call: NA; cdr3_nt: TGTGCCAGCAGTGAAAGCCCCGCAGGGTGGGGCACAGATACGCAGTATTTT; cdr3_aa: CASSESPAGWGTDTQYF